One and the same sample provided the 3 T cell receptor beta chains below, sequenced in a study of T cells in Graves' hyperthyroidism and ophthalmopathy. What was amplified from RNA transcripts were TCR beta CDR3 regions. A first-round RT-PCR of the TCR CDR3 used the HTBI primer set. TCRdb reanalysed the multiplex PCR reads using MiXCR and keeps one entry per CDR3 protein. The sample holds 550,000 to 600,000 distinct CDR3 sequences; 11% to 15% are singletons and the top ten take about 6.6%. Source material: blood. The source of these receptors is a young woman with Graves' ophthalmopathy.

This clonotype was recorded at least ten times. The V and J genes are TRBV7-9 and TRBJ2-3; tentatively, D is TRBD1 or TRBD2 (5 bases each). CDR3 length: 14 amino acids. Trimming stripped 7 bases from V and 3 bases from J, with 14 bases between. Germline loops: CDR1 SEHNR, CDR2 FQNEAQ (reference sequence). CDR3 loop: CASTLRGATDTQYF. CDR3 DNA: TGTGCCAGCACCCTAAGGGGAGCTACAGATACGCAGTATTTT.

The rearrangement links TRBV9 to TRBJ1-1; unclear D gene. Germline assignment: CDR1 SGDLS and CDR2 YYNGEE. Trimming stripped 0 bases from V and 4 bases from J, with 10 bases between. This CDR3 is built from 14 residues. The CDR3 DNA is TGTGCCAGCAGCGTAGGAGGGTGTGGCACTGAAGCTTTCTTT. The encoded protein is CASSVGGCGTEAFF. Variable domain in full (rest from reference TRBV9 and TRBJ1-1): DSGVTQTPKHLITATGQRVTLRCSPRSGDLSVYWYQQSLDQGLQFLIQYYNGEERAKGNILERFSAQQFPDLHSELNLSSLELGDSALYFCASSVGGCGTEAFFGQGTRLTVV.

The chain employs TRBV20-1 and TRBJ1-5, with 11 bases that match TRBD1. The CDR3 is made up of 15 amino acids. J was trimmed by 5 bases and V by 4 bases; bases with no gene match: 7. Germline V CDR1 and CDR2: DFQATT, SNEGSKA (reference sequence). The CDR3 protein is CSAIAGQGAYQPQHF. The CDR3 nucleotides read TGCAGTGCTATCGCCGGACAGGGGGCCTATCAGCCCCAGCATTTT.